This T cell receptor beta chain came from a study of T cells expressing NK-cell markers. TCRdb reprocessed the 5' RACE reads and stores each CDR3 protein as one record, lacking DNA. Found here are some 110,000 distinct CDR3 sequences; the top ten clones hold about 18%. This CDR3 has 14 amino acids. The germline V gene encodes CDR1 SGHDT and CDR2 YYEEEE. This sequence originates from a woman aged 18 to 75 in good health. The chain links TRBV5-6 to TRBJ2-1; the TCRdb D gene call, TRBD2, has no DNA to confirm it. Sequencing was performed on blood T cells: a sorted CD56 or NKG2C T cell subset, CD4+ or CD8+ T cells, or bulk PBMC T cells (not recorded which). The CDR3 region is CASSLPSYYNEQFF.